This TCR beta chain appears in the sequencing data of a study of control samples from healthy donors and cancer patients. TCRdb keeps only in-frame clones here, not all; method: immunoSEQ multiplex PCR. The repertoire holds 70,000 to 100,000 clones, with 91% as singletons. The CDR3 consists of 15 residues. Germline lookup yields CDR1 SGHAT and CDR2 FQNNGV. The junction had 7 bases not matched to a gene; V was cut back by 2 bases and J by 8 bases. The sample comprised blood. This clonotype was obtained from a man aged 45-65 years in good health. The chain is built from TRBV11-2 and TRBJ2-2; 8 bases are shared with TRBD1. This chain's CDR3 is CASSLMAGGIGELFF. CDR3 nucleotide sequence: TGTGCCAGCAGCTTAATGGCAGGGGGCATTGGGGAGCTGTTTTTT.